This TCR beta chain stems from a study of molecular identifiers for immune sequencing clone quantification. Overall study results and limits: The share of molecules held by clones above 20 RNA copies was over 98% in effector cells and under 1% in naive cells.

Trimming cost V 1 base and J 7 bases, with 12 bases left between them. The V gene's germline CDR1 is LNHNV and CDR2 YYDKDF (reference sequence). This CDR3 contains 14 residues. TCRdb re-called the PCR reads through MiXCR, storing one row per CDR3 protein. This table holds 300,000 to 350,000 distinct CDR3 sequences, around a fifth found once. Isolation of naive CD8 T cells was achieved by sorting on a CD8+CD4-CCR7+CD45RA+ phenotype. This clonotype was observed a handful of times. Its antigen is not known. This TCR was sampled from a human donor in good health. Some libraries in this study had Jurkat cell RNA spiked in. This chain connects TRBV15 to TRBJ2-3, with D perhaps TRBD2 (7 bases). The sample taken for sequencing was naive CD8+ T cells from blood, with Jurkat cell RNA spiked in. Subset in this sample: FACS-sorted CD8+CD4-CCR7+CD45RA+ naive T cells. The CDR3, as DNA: TGTGCCACCAGCAGAGCGGGCGGGGGCAATACGCAGTATTTT. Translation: CATSRAGGGNTQYF.